The T cell receptor (beta chain) described here comes from a study of cytomegalovirus exposure and HLA in healthy donors. Trimming removed 0 bases from V and 9 bases from J; junction bases left unmatched: 9. The CDR3 totals 15 residues. Germline CDR1 and CDR2: SGHKS and YYEKEE (reference sequence). Amplification used 60 Vbeta primers and 13 Jbeta primers. Assay: immunoSEQ multiplex PCR; the TCRdb copy retains only in-frame clones and omits some. In the table there are about 180,000 clones, 80% of which are singletons. The TCR was taken from a girl aged 5 to 17 in good health and CMV-seropositive. This chain joins TRBV5-5 and TRBJ2-4, with 7 bases fitting TRBD2. Sequenced: PBMCs. CDR3 residues: CASSLARGDSPIQYF. In nucleotides, the CDR3 is TGTGCCAGCAGCTTGGCCCGGGGGGACTCTCCCATTCAGTACTTC.